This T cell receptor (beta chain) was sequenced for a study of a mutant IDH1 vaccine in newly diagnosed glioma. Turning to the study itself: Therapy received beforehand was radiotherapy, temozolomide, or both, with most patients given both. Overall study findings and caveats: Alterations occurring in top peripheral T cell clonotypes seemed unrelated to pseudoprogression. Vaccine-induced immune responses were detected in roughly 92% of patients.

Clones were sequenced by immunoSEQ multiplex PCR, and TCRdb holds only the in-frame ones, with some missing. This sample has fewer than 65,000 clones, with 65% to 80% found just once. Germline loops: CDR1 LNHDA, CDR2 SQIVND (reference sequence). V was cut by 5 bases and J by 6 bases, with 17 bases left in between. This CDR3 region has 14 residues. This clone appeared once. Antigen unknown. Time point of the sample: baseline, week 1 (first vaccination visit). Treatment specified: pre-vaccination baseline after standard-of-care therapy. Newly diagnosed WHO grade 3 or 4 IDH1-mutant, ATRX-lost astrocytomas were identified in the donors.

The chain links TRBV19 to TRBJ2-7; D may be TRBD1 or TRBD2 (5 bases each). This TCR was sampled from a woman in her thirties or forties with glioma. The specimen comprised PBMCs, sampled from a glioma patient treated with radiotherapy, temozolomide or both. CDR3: CASSFPGPLSEQYF. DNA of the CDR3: TGTGCCAGTAGTTTTCCGGGACCCCTAAGCGAGCAGTACTTC.